A selection of T cell receptor beta chains follows, all from one sample in a study of control samples from healthy donors and cancer patients. Assay: immunoSEQ multiplex PCR; the TCRdb copy retains only in-frame clones and omits some. Here the sample spans 150,000 or so clones, under 95% being singletons. The sequenced sample was blood. These receptors were collected from a man in his forties in good health. Both conserved end residues are part of each CDR3. The D gene is left open where the match is weak. Size values are once, few and many counts, or a class for expanded clones, and some rows have none.

J: TRBJ2-1
V: TRBV5-8
size: once
D: TRBD2
DNA: TGTGCCAGCAGCTTAGGGCTAGCGGGAGGGAATGAGCAGTTCTTC
CDR3: CASSLGLAGGNEQFF

J: TRBJ1-5
V: TRBV3-1/TRBV3-2
size: -
D: -
DNA: TGTGCCAGCAGCCTGCAGGGAAGCAATCAGCCCCAGCATTTT
CDR3: CASSLQGSNQPQHF

J: TRBJ2-1
V: TRBV7-7
size: -
D: -
DNA: TGTGCCAGCAGTTCACTAGGGTCATTTGAGCAGTTCTTC
CDR3: CASSSLGSFEQFF

J: TRBJ1-1
V: TRBV7-2
size: -
D: -
DNA: TGTGCCAGCAGCGAGCAGGGAGGTGGCACTGAAGCTTTCTTT
CDR3: CASSEQGGGTEAFF

J: TRBJ2-2
V: TRBV5-4
size: -
D: TRBD1
DNA: TGTGCCAGCAGCTTGGGACAGGGGAGAGCCGGGGAGCTGTTTTTT
CDR3: CASSLGQGRAGELFF

J: TRBJ1-2
V: TRBV5-4
size: once
D: -
DNA: TGTGCCAGCAGCTTTTATGGGGATGGCTACACCTTC
CDR3: CASSFYGDGYTF

J: TRBJ2-3
V: TRBV12-5
size: -
D: TRBD2
DNA: TGTGCTAGTGGCCCCCGTGGGACGGGAGGTAACACAGATACGCAGTATTTT
CDR3: CASGPRGTGGNTDTQYF

J: TRBJ1-2
V: TRBV4-3
size: -
D: -
DNA: TGCGCCAGCAGCCAGGTCGGACTTTATGGCTACACCTTC
CDR3: CASSQVGLYGYTF

J: TRBJ1-4
V: TRBV5-1
size: -
D: -
DNA: TGCGCCAGCAGCTTGGACAGCAATAATGAAAAACTGTTTTTT
CDR3: CASSLDSNNEKLFF

J: TRBJ2-7
V: TRBV12-3/TRBV12-4
size: -
D: -
DNA: TGTGCCAGCAGTTTGAGGTCCTACGAGCAGTACTTC
CDR3: CASSLRSYEQYF

J: TRBJ1-5
V: TRBV27
size: -
D: -
DNA: TGTGCCAGCACCGCCGGGGGAGGCAATCAGCCCCAGCATTTT
CDR3: CASTAGGGNQPQHF

J: TRBJ2-6
V: TRBV18
size: once
D: -
DNA: TGTGCCAGCTCACCAAATCTGGGAGGGGCCAACGTCCTGACTTTC
CDR3: CASSPNLGGANVLTF

J: TRBJ2-3
V: TRBV5-8
size: -
D: TRBD2
DNA: TGTGCCAGCAACCTACCGGGACTAGGCACAGATACGCAGTATTTT
CDR3: CASNLPGLGTDTQYF